Below, one T cell receptor (beta chain) is given with its context. Antigen: not known. This may stem from a read error, because a much larger clone lies one nucleotide away. Source material for naive CD8 libraries was roughly 20,000 to 1,100,000 sorted cells, with 10%, 30% or 50% RNA. Sorted naive CD8 T cells were those defined as CD8+CD4-CCR7+CD45RA+. Trimming took 6 bases from V and 9 from J, leaving 23 bases between them. Germline V gene sequence: CDR1 MDHEN, CDR2 SYDVKM. This CDR3 region has 15 residues. These data belong to a study of molecular identifiers for immune sequencing clone quantification. Across the whole study: Replicate experiments took RNA from 20,000 or 100,000 naive CD8 cells, divided it five ways and sequenced four. Whole-study results and caveats: Should identical TCR molecules share a barcode, the sizes of highly expanded clones could be underestimated.

TCRdb passed the PCR reads through MiXCR, listing each CDR3 protein once. The sample comprises some 580,000 distinct CDR3 sequences, roughly 27% of which are singletons, and 0.6% to 0.9% rests with the top ten. This TCR was sampled from a human donor in good health. Some libraries in this study had Jurkat cell RNA spiked in. Sample: naive CD8+ T cells from blood, with Jurkat cell RNA spiked in. Sample subset: FACS-sorted CD8+CD4-CCR7+CD45RA+ naive T cells. The J gene is TRBJ2-5, the V gene TRBV28; maybe TRBD2 (6 bases). Here the CDR3 reads CASSPPQESREPQYF. The DNA for the CDR3 is TGTGCCAGCAGCCCCCCCCAGGAGTCTCGGGAGCCCCAGTACTTC.